This record looks at one T cell receptor (beta chain) sequence and its context. Patients from Seattle were sampled longitudinally, starting during active infection. The repertoire was sequenced with immunoSEQ multiplex PCR; TCRdb's copy has only in-frame clones and lacks some. The table lists a few hundred thousand clones, approximately 91% of them singletons, with 2.6% in the top ten. This record belongs to a study of blood T cell repertoires in COVID-19. Across the whole study: The United States, Italy and Spain supplied acute and convalescent COVID-19 samples.

Looked up from germline, CDR1 is SGDLS and CDR2 is YYNGEE. Trimming removed 4 bases at V and 2 bases at J, with 7 bases between. The CDR3 contains 13 residues. Sequenced: peripheral blood. This sequence was found in a person aged 18 to 29 with COVID-19, enrolled during active disease. The chain joins TRBV9 to TRBJ2-1; the D gene is possibly TRBD1 (6 bases). The CDR3 coding sequence is TGTGCCAGCAGCAGGACAGCCTACAATGAGCAGTTCTTC. Translated, it gives CASSRTAYNEQFF. The whole variable domain, remainder taken from reference TRBV9 and TRBJ2-1, is DSGVTQTPKHLITATGQRVTLRCSPRSGDLSVYWYQQSLDQGLQFLIQYYNGEERAKGNILERFSAQQFPDLHSELNLSSLELGDSALYFCASSRTAYNEQFFGPGTRLTVL.